Listed here are 3 T cell receptor beta chains from one sample, sequenced in a study of shared clonotypes between healthy human individuals. Naive CD8 cells comprised CD45RO-negative, CCR7-positively selected cells, excluding terminally differentiated effector memory CD45RA+ cells. Sequencing used immunoSEQ multiplex PCR; TCRdb keeps in-frame clones, though not all of them. Of fewer than 850,000 clones listed, just over 95% are singletons. Sequencing was performed on naive CD8+ T cells sorted from blood. The receptors were gathered from a young man in good health.

This clone was seen once. The chain couples TRBV15 to TRBJ2-7, with 12 nucleotides matching TRBD1. Per germline, CDR1 LNHNV and CDR2 YYDKDF (reference sequence). CDR3 length: 17 residues. V was pared by 5 bases and J by 3 bases, with 11 bases of the junction left unmatched. The CDR3 sequence is CATSGGTGTGGNYEQYF. The CDR3 region has the DNA TGTGCCACCAGCGGAGGGACCGGGACAGGGGGCAACTACGAGCAGTACTTC.

Regarding this clone: A junction end diverges from the germline sequence, so it may reflect a read error. The chain recombines TRBV4-3 with TRBJ2-7; 11 bases line up with TRBD2. Germline V gene data show CDR1 as LGHNA and CDR2 as YSLEER. The CDR3 length is 13 residues. The CDR3 region has the DNA TGCGCCAGCAGCCAAGATACTAGCGGGAGACATAACTTC. Encoded protein: CASSQDTSGRHNF.

The J gene is TRBJ2-5, the V gene TRBV29-1; either TRBD1 or TRBD2 may fit D (5 bases each). Trimming stripped 2 bases from V and 2 bases from J, with 9 bases between. Per germline, CDR1 SQVTM and CDR2 ANQGSEA. The CDR3 consists of 13 residues. Here the CDR3 reads CSVERDAQETQYF. For the CDR3, the DNA is TGCAGCGTTGAACGGGACGCTCAAGAGACCCAGTACTTC.